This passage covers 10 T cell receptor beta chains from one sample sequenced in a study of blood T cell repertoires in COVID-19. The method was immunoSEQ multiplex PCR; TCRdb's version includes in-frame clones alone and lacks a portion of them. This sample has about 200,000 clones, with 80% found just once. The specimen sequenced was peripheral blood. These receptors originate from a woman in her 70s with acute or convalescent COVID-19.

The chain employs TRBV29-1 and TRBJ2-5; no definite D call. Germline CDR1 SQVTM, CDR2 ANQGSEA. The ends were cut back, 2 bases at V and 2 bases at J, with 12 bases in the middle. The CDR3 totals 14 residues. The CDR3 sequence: CSVELADAQETQYF. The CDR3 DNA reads TGCAGCGTTGAATTGGCCGATGCACAAGAGACCCAGTACTTC.

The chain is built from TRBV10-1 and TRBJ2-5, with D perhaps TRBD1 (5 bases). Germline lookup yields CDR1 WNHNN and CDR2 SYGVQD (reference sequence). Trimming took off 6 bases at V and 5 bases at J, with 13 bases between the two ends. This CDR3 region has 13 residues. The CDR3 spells CASSITGRETQYF. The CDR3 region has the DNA TGCGCCAGCAGCATAACAGGACGCGAGACCCAGTACTTC.

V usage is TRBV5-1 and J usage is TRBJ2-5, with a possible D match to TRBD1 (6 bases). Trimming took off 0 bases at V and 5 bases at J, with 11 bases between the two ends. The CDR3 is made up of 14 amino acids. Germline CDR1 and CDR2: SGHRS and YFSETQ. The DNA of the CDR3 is TGCGCCAGCAGCTTGGAAGCAGGGGTGGAGACCCAGTACTTC. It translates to CASSLEAGVETQYF.

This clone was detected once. The CDR3 coding sequence is TGCGCCAGCAGCCCGAGACTAGCGGGAGGGCCTCCCGGGGAGCTGTTTTTT. It specifies CASSPRLAGGPPGELFF. V and J are TRBV5-1 and TRBJ2-2; 14 bases agree with TRBD2. The CDR3 loop spans 17 amino acids. Unmatched junction bases numbered 8, after V lost 4 bases and J lost 6 bases. Germline CDR1 and CDR2: SGHRS and YFSETQ.

Written as DNA, the CDR3 is TGTGCCAGCAGCTTGATTAGCGGGAGTAGGACCGGGGAGCTGTTTTTT. Translating gives CASSLISGSRTGELFF. The V gene is TRBV5-4, the J gene TRBJ2-2, with TRBD2 identical over 9 bases. CDR1 SGHNT and CDR2 YYREEE come from the germline V gene (reference sequence). V trimming: 1 base; J trimming: 5 bases; junction bases outside the gene matches: 6. This CDR3 has 16 amino acids.

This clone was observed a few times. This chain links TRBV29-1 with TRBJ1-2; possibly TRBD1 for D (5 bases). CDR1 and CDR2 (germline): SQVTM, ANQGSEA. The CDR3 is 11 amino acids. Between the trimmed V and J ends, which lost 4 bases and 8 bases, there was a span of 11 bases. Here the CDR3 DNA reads TGCAGCGTTGCACAGGCCTGGGGCTACACCTTC. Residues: CSVAQAWGYTF.

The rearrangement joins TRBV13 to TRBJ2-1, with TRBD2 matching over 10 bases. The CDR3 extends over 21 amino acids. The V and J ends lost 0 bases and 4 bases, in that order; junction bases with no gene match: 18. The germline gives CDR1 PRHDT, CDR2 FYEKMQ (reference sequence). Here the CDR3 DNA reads TGTGCCAGCAGCTTAGGCCCATCTAGCGGGAGTCTCTTAGCGGGTTACAATGAGCAGTTCTTC. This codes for CASSLGPSSGSLLAGYNEQFF.

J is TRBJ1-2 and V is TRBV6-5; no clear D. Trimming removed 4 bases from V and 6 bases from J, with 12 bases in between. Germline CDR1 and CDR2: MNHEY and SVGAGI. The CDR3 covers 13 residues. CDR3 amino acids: CASSWSAGDGYTF. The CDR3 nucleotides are TGTGCCAGCAGTTGGTCTGCCGGGGATGGCTACACCTTC.

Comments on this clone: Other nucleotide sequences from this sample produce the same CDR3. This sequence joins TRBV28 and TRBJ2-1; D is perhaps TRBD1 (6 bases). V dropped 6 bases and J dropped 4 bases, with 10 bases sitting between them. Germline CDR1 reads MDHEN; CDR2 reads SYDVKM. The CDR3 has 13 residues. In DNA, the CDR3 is TGTGCCAGCAGCCTCCAGGGGTACAATGAGCAGTTCTTC. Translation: CASSLQGYNEQFF.

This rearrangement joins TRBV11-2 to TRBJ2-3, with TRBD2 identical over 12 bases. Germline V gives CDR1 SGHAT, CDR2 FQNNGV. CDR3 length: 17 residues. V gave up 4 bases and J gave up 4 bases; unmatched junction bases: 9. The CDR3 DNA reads TGTGCCAGCAGCTCCCGGACTAGCGGGATTCTTGCAGATACGCAGTATTTT. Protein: CASSSRTSGILADTQYF.